This T cell receptor (beta chain) was captured in a study of beta chain features in type 1 diabetes. Sorting produced populations that all topped 98% purity. cDNA synthesis used the whole RNA isolate, giving expressed TCRB sequences. Several million reads on average were seen across naive, central memory and regulatory T cell samples. This table comes from immunoSEQ multiplex PCR, and its TCRdb copy is limited to in-frame clones, with some not included. The profile shows over 500,000 clones, roughly 16% of them singletons. The clonotype originates from a man between 18 and 29 years old in good health. The sequenced material came from naive CD4+ T cells from blood.

CDR3 DNA: TGTGCCAGTAGTCCCGGAAGGGGGCTCGAAGCTTTCTTT. Translating it yields CASSPGRGLEAFF. V gene TRBV19 combines with J gene TRBJ1-1; 7 bases map to TRBD1. V gave up 5 bases and J gave up 8 bases; unmatched junction bases: 8. The germline gives CDR1 LNHDA, CDR2 SQIVND (reference sequence). The CDR3 loop spans 13 amino acids.